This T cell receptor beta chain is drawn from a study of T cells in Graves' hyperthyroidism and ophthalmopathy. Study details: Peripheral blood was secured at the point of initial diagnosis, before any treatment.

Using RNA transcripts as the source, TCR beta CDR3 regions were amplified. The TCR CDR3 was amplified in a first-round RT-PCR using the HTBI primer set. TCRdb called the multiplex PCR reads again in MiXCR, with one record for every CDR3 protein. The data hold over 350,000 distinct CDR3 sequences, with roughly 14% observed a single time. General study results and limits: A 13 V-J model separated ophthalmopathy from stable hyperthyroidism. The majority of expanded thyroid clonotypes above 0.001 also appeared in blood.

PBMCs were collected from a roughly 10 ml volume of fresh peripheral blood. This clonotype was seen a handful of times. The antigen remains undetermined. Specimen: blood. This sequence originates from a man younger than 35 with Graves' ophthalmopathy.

CDR3 nucleotides: TGCAGTGCTAGAGATCATTGGGCCATGAGCTCCTATAATTCACCCCTCCACTTT. It translates to CSARDHWAMSSYNSPLHF. The chain employs TRBV20-1 and TRBJ1-6, with unresolved D. The CDR3 length is 18 residues. The V and J ends lost 0 bases and 0 bases respectively, with 15 bases between them. From germline, CDR1 is DFQATT and CDR2 SNEGSKA (reference sequence).